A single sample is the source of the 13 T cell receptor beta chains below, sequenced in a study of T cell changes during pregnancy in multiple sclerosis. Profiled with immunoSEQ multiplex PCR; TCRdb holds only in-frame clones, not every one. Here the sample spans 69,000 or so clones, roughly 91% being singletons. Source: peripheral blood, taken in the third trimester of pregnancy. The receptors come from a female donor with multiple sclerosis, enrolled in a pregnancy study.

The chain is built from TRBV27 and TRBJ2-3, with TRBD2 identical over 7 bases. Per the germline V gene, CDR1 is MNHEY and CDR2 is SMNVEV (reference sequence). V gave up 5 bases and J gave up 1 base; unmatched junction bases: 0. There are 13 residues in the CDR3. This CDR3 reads CASSRGGTDTQYF. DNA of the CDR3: TGTGCCAGCAGTCGGGGGGGCACAGATACGCAGTATTTT.

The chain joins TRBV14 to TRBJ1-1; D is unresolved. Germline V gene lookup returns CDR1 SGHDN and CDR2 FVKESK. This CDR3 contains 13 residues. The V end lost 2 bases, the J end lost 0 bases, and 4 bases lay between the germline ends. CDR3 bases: TGTGCCAGCAGCCAATACATGAACACTGAAGCTTTCTTT. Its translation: CASSQYMNTEAFF. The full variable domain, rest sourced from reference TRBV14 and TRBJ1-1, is EAGVTQFPSHSVIEKGQTVTLRCDPISGHDNLYWYRRVMGKEIKFLLHFVKESKQDESGMPNNRFLAERTGGTYSTLKVQPAELEDSGVYFCASSQYMNTEAFFGQGTRLTVV.

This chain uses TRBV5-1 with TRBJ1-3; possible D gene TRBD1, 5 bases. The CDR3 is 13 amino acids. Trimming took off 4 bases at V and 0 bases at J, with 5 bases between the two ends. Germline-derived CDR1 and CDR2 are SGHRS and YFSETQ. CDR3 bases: TGCGCCAGCAGCGACAGCTCTGGAAACACCATATATTTT. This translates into CASSDSSGNTIYF.

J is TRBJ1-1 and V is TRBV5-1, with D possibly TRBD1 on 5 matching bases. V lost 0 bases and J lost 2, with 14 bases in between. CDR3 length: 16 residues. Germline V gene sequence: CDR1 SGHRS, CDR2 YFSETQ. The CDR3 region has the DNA TGCGCCAGCAGCTTGGACGGGGGGGATACCAACACTGAAGCTTTCTTT. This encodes CASSLDGGDTNTEAFF.

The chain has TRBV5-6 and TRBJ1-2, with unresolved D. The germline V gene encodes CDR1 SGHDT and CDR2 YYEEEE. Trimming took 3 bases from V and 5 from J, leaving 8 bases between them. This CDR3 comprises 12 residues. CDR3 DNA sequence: TGTGCCAGCAGCTGGGCCTCATATGGCTACACCTTC. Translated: CASSWASYGYTF. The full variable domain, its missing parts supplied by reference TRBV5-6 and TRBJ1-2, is DAGVTQSPTHLIKTRGQQVTLRCSPKSGHDTVSWYQQALGQGPQFIFQYYEEEERQRGNFPDRFSGHQFPNYSSELNVNALLLGDSALYLCASSWASYGYTFGSGTRLTVV.

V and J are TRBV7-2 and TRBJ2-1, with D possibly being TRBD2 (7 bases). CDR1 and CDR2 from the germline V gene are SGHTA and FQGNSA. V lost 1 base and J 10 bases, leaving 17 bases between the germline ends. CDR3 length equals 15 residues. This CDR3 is CASSLERGAKLEQFF. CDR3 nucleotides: TGTGCCAGCAGCTTAGAACGGGGGGCCAAGTTGGAGCAGTTCTTC.

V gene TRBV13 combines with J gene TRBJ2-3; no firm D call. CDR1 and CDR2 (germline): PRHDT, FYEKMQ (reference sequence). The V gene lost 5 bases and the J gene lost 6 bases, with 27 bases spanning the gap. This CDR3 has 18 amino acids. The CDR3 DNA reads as TGTGCCAGCAGCGTGGGCGCAGAGAGAGATACCCCGTATGATACGCAGTATTTT. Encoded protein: CASSVGAERDTPYDTQYF.

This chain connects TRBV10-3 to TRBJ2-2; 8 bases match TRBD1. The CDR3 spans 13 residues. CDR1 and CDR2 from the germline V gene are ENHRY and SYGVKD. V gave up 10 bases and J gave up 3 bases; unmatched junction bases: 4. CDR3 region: CATQGADTGELFF. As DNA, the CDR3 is TGTGCCACTCAGGGGGCGGACACCGGGGAGCTGTTTTTT.

CDR3 region: CASSQDPTSGGIEQFF. The CDR3 DNA follows: TGTGCCAGCAGCCAAGACCCAACTAGCGGGGGCATCGAGCAGTTCTTC. The chain has TRBV7-2 and TRBJ2-1, with TRBD2 matching over 11 bases. V was clipped by 5 bases and J by 10 bases; unmatched bases: 13. The CDR3 is 16 amino acids. Germline CDR1 is SGHTA and CDR2 is FQGNSA.

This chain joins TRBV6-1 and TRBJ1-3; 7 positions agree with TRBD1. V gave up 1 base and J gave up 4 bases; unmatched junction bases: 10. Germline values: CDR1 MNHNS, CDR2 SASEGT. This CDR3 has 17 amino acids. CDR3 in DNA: TGTGCCAGCAGTGAAGTACGGGGCGGGACAGCCGGAAACACCATATATTTT. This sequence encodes CASSEVRGGTAGNTIYF.

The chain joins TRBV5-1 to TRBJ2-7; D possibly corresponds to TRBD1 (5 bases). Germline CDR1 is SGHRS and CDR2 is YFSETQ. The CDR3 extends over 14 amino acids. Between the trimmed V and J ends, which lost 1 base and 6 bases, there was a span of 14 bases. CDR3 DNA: TGCGCCAGCAGCTTGTTACAGGCCACAGCCGAGCAGTACTTC. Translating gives CASSLLQATAEQYF.

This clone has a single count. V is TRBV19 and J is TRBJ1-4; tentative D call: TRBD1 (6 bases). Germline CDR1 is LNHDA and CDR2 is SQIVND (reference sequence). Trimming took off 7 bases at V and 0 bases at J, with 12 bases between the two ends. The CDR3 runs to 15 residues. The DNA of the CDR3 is TGTGCCAGTACGAAGGGGGGGACAACTAATGAAAAACTGTTTTTT. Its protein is CASTKGGTTNEKLFF. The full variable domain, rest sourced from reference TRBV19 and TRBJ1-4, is DGGITQSPKYLFRKEGQNVTLSCEQNLNHDAMYWYRQDPGQGLRLIYYSQIVNDFQKGDIAEGYSVSREKKESFPLTVTSAQKNPTAFYLCASTKGGTTNEKLFFGSGTQLSVL.

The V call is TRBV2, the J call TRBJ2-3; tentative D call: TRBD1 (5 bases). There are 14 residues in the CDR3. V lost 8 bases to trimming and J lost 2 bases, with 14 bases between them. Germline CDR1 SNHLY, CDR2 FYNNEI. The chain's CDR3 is CASGADTLTDTQYF. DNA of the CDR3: TGTGCCAGCGGGGCTGACACGCTCACAGATACGCAGTATTTT.